This TCR beta chain appears in the sequencing data of a study of blood T cell repertoires in COVID-19. Study-level information: Whether acute or convalescent, the COVID-19 samples came from the United States, Italy and Spain. PBMCs, B-cell-depleted T cells, or T cells provided the cDNA or gDNA that made up the material.

This clone was observed once. In the original workflow: Using reference gene primer amplification, nucleated cell counts were estimated. TCRdb's copy holds only in-frame clones and misses some; the assay was immunoSEQ multiplex PCR. Clonal size and the V and J genes are those of that table, whereas D and trimming came from the DNA. The table lists around 240,000 clones, 65% to 90% of them singletons. Germline assignment: CDR1 SGHNT and CDR2 YENEEA. V lost 4 bases and J 10 bases, leaving 8 bases between the germline ends. This CDR3 has 11 residues. The clonotype was recovered from a woman between 40 and 55 years old who had recovered from COVID-19. This chain connects TRBV11-3 to TRBJ2-1; the D gene is possibly TRBD1 (6 bases). The sequenced sample consisted of peripheral blood. The CDR3 spells CASSYGQEQFF. The DNA of the CDR3 is TGTGCCAGCAGCTACGGACAGGAGCAGTTCTTC.